This T cell receptor beta chain comes out of a study of long-term antiretroviral therapy in people with HIV. Study conclusions and caveats: Pre-ART-expanded clones dominated the repertoire at all time points.

Researchers ran immunoSEQ v3.0 at survey level. Sequencing was performed with immunoSEQ multiplex PCR; in TCRdb, only in-frame clones are kept and a portion is missing. The sample contains some 16,000 clones, about 80% of which appear only once. A note on this clone: The antigen is not known.

The CDR3 contains 15 residues. Trimming took off 0 bases at V and 4 bases at J, with 13 bases between the two ends. The germline CDR1 and CDR2 sequences are SGHRS and YFSETQ. The chain carries TRBV5-1 and TRBJ1-2; D not certain. The starting material was unsorted PBMCs, obtained 2.1 years after starting antiretroviral therapy. This clonotype was sampled from a man between 35 and 55 years old with HIV. CDR3 DNA sequence: TGCGCCAGCAGCTTGGAGGCAGGTCTCTCCTATGGCTACACCTTC. Translation: CASSLEAGLSYGYTF.